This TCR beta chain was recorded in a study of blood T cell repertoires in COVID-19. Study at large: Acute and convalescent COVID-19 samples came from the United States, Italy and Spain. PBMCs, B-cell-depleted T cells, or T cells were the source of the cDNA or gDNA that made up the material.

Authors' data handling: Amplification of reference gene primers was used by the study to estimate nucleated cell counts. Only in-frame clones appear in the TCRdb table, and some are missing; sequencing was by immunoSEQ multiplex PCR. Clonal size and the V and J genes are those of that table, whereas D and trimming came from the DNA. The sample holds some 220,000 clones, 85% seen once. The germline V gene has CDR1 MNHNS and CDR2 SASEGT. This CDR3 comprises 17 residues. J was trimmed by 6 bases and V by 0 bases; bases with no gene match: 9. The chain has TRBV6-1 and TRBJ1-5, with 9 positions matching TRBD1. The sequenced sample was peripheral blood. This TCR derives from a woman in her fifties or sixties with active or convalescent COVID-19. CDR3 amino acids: CASSEALGDRGTQPQHF. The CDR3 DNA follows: TGTGCCAGCAGTGAAGCGCTTGGCGACAGGGGGACTCAGCCCCAGCATTTT.